What follows are 2 T cell receptor beta chains derived from one specimen sequenced in a study of blood T cell repertoires in COVID-19. The data were produced by immunoSEQ multiplex PCR, yet TCRdb's version contains in-frame clones alone and is incomplete. In the table there are 65,000 to 80,000 clones, 70% to 90% of which are singletons. The specimen was peripheral blood. The receptor source for this set is a man between 65 and 80 years old with active or convalescent COVID-19.

V is TRBV27 and J is TRBJ2-3; TRBD2 matches at 10 bases. The CDR3 length is 16 residues. J was trimmed by 8 bases and V by 3 bases; bases with no gene match: 11. Germline values: CDR1 MNHEY, CDR2 SMNVEV (reference sequence). The chain's CDR3 is CASSLGASGSKATQYF. CDR3 sequence (DNA): TGTGCCAGCAGTTTGGGAGCTAGCGGGAGTAAGGCTACGCAGTATTTT.

The rearrangement uses TRBV2 and TRBJ1-2; perhaps TRBD1 as D (5 bases). CDR1 is SNHLY, CDR2 FYNNEI, per germline. V lost 3 bases and J 4 bases, leaving 12 bases between the germline ends. The CDR3 sequence is 14 residues long. The CDR3 loop reads CASSEGGGSYGYTF. In nucleotides, the CDR3 is TGTGCCAGCAGTGAGGGGGGAGGTAGCTATGGCTACACCTTC. The variable domain in full, with the rest retrieved from reference TRBV2 and TRBJ1-2, is EPEVTQTPSHQVTQMGQEVILRCVPISNHLYFYWYRQILGQKVEFLVSFYNNEISEKSEIFDDQFSVERPDGSNFTLKIRSTKLEDSAMYFCASSEGGGSYGYTFGSGTRLTVV.